The clone carrying this T cell receptor beta chain was observed at least ten times. These data come from a study of tumor-infiltrating lymphocytes in oesophageal squamous cell carcinoma. TCRdb analysed the PCR reads with MiXCR anew, one entry per CDR3 protein. This table has about 12,000 distinct CDR3 sequences, roughly 54% appearing once. CDR1 and CDR2 (germline): MNHEY, SMNVEV (reference sequence). The CDR3 has 14 residues. The sample comprised esophageal tumor tissue. This TCR derives from a female donor with esophageal squamous cell carcinoma. The chain has TRBV27 and TRBJ2-1, with TRBD1 as a possible D gene (5 bases). The J call may be faulty, since TRBJ2-7 better matches the DNA end. CDR3 nucleotides: TGTGCCAGCAGTTTATCGGGCAGGGTCTACGAGCAGTACTTC. It codes for CASSLSGRVYEQYF.